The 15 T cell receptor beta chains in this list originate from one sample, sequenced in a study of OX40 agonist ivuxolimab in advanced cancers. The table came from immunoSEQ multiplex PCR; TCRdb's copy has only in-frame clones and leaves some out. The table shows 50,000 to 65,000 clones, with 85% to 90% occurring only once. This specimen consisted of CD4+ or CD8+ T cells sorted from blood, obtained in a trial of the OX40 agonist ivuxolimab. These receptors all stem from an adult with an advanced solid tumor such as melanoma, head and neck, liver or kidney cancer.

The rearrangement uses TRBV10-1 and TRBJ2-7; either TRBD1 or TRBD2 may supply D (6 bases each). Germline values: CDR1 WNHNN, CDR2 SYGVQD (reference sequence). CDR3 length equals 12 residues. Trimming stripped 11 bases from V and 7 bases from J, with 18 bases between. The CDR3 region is CAPMPGAGEQYF. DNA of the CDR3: TGCGCCCCCATGCCGGGGGCCGGAGAGCAGTACTTC.

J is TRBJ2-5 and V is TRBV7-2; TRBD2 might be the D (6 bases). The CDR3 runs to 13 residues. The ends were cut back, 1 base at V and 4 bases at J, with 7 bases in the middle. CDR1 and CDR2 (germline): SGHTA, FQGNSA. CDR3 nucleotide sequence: TGTGCCAGCAGCTTAGGGACTATAGAGACCCAGTACTTC. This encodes CASSLGTIETQYF. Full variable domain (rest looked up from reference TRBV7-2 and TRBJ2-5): GAGVSQSPSNKVTEKGKDVELRCDPISGHTALYWYRQSLGQGLEFLIYFQGNSAPDKSGLPSDRFSAERTGGSVSTLTIQRTQQEDSAVYLCASSLGTIETQYFGPGTRLLVL.

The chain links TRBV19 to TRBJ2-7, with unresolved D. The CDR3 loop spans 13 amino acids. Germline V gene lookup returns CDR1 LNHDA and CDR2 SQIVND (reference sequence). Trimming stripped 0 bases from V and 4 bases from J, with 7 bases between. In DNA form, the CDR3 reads TGTGCCAGTAGTATAGATTATCAGTACGAGCAGTACTTC. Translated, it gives CASSIDYQYEQYF. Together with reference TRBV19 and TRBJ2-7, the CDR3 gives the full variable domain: DGGITQSPKYLFRKEGQNVTLSCEQNLNHDAMYWYRQDPGQGLRLIYYSQIVNDFQKGDIAEGYSVSREKKESFPLTVTSAQKNPTAFYLCASSIDYQYEQYFGPGTRLTVT.

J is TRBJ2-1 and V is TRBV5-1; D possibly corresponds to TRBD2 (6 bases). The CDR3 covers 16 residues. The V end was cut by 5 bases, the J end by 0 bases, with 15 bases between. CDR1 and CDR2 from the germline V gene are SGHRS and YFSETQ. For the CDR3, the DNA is TGCGCCAGCAGTCTTTTCAGCGGGCGCTCCTACAATGAGCAGTTCTTC. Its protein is CASSLFSGRSYNEQFF.

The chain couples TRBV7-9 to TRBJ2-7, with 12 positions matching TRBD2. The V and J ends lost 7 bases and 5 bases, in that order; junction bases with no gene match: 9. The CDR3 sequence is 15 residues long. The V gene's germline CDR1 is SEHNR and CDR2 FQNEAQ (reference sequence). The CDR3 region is CASTLSLAGGNEQYF. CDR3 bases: TGTGCCAGCACCCTCTCACTAGCGGGAGGCAACGAGCAGTACTTC. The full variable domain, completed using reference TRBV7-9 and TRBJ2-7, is DTGVSQNPRHKITKRGQNVTFRCDPISEHNRLYWYRQTLGQGPEFLTYFQNEAQLEKSRLLSDRFSAERPKGSFSTLEIQRTEQGDSAMYLCASTLSLAGGNEQYFGPGTRLTVT.

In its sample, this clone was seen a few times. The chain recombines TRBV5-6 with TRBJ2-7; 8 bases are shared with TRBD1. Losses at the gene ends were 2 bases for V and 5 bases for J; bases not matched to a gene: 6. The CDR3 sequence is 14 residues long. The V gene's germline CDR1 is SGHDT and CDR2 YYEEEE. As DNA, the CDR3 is TGTGCCAGCAGCTTCCCCCCAGGGGGCCACGAGCAGTACTTC. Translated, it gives CASSFPPGGHEQYF.

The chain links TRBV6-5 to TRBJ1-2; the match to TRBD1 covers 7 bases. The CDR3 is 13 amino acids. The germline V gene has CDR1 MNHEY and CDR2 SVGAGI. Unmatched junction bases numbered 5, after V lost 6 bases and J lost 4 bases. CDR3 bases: TGTGCCAGCAGAGACAGGGACCCCTATGGCTACACCTTC. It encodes CASRDRDPYGYTF.

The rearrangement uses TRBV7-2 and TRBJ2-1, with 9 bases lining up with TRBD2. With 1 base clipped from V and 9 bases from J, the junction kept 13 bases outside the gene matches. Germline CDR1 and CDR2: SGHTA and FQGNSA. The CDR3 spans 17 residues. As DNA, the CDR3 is TGTGCCAGCAGCTTAGAGGGGGTTAGCGGGGGAGGCGGTGAGCAGTTCTTC. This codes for CASSLEGVSGGGGEQFF.

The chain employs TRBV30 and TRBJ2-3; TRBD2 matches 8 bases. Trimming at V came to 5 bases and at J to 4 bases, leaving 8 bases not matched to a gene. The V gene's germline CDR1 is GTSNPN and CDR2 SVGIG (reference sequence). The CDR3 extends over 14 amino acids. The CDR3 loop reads CAWVRGGFPDTQYF. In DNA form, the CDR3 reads TGTGCCTGGGTACGGGGGGGGTTTCCAGATACGCAGTATTTT.

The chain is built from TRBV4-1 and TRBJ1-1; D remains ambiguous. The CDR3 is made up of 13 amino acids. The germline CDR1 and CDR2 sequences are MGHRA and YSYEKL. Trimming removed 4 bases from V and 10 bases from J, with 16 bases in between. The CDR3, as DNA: TGCGCCAGCAGCCCTGGACTGGCGGGCCGAGCTTTCTTT. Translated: CASSPGLAGRAFF.

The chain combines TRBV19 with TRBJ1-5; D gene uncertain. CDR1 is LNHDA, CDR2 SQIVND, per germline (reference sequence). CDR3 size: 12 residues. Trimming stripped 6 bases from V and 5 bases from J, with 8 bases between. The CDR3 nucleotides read TGTGCCAGTAGCTCCTACGATCAGCCCCAGCATTTT. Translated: CASSSYDQPQHF.

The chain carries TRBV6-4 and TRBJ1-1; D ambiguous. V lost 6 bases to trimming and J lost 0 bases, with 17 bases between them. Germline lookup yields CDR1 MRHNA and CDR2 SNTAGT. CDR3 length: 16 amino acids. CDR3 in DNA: TGTGCCAGCAGACAGAAAACCCCAGCCATGAACACTGAAGCTTTCTTT. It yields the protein CASRQKTPAMNTEAFF.

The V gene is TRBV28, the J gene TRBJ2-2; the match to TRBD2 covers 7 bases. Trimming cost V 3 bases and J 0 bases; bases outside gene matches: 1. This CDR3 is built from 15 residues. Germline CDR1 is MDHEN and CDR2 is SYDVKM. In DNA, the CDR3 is TGTGCCAGCAGTTTTGGGGGGGCGAACACCGGGGAGCTGTTTTTT. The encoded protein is CASSFGGANTGELFF.

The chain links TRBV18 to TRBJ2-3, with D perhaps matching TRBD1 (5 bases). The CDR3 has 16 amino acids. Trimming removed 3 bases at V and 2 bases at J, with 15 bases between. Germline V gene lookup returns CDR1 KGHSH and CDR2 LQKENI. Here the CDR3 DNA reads TGTGCCAGCTCACCTCTCGGCGGACAATCCACAGATACGCAGTATTTT. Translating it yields CASSPLGGQSTDTQYF. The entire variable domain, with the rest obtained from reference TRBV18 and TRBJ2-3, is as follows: NAGVMQNPRHLVRRRGQEARLRCSPMKGHSHVYWYRQLPEEGLKFMVYLQKENIIDESGMPKERFSAEFPKEGPSILRIQQVVRGDSAAYFCASSPLGGQSTDTQYFGPGTRLTVL.

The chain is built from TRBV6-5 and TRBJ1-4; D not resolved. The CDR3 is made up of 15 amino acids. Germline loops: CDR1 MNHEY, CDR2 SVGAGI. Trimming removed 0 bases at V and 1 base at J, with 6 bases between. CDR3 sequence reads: CASSYSIRTNEKLFF. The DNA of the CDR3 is TGTGCCAGCAGTTACTCGATCAGAACTAATGAAAAACTGTTTTTT.